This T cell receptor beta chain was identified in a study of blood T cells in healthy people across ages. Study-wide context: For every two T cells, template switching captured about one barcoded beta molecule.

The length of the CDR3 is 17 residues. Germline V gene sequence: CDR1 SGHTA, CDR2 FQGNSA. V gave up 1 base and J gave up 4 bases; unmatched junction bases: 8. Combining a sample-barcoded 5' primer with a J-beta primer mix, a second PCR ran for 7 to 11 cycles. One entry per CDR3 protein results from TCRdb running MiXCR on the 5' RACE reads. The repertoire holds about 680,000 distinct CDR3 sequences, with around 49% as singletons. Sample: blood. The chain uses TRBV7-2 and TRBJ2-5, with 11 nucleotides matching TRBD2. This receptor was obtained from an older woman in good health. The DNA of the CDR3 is TGTGCCAGCAGCTTAGGCCGAACTAGCGGGAGAGGAGAGACCCAGTACTTC. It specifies CASSLGRTSGRGETQYF.